These 10 T cell receptor beta chains share one sample of origin, sequenced in a study of identical twins. TCRdb processed the 5' RACE reads anew with MiXCR; each CDR3 protein has one entry. The sample yields approximately 680,000 distinct CDR3 sequences, under 8.5% seen once. These data are also associated with another study on yellow fever vaccine responses in identical twins.

The specimen sequenced was PBMCs. All receptors derive from a woman aged 18-29 years in good health.

This clonotype was seen a few times. The CDR3 DNA sequence: TGCGCCAGCAGCCAGGACCCAGTGTCGGGTGGCTACACCTTC. Translating it yields CASSQDPVSGGYTF. V is TRBV4-1 and J is TRBJ1-2; D is unclear. CDR1 is MGHRA, CDR2 YSYEKL, per germline. V was clipped by 3 bases and J by 7 bases, with 15 bases between them. The length of the CDR3 is 14 residues.

The V call is TRBV5-1, the J call TRBJ2-7; D is perhaps TRBD2 (6 bases). The germline V and J ends were trimmed by 3 bases and 1 base, with 14 bases remaining between them. CDR1 and CDR2 (germline): SGHRS, YFSETQ. The length of the CDR3 is 15 residues. CDR3 sequence reads: CASSSSGSYSYEQYF. As DNA, the CDR3 is TGCGCCAGCAGCTCGAGCGGGTCGTATTCCTACGAGCAGTACTTC.

J is TRBJ1-1 and V is TRBV9; 8 bases line up with TRBD1. Per the germline V gene, CDR1 is SGDLS and CDR2 is YYNGEE. CDR3 length: 15 amino acids. V dropped 4 bases and J dropped 10; count of bases not matched to a gene: 15. The CDR3 protein is CASSSKTGERAGAFF. DNA of the CDR3: TGTGCCAGCAGCAGCAAGACAGGGGAGCGGGCTGGAGCTTTCTTT.

The chain employs TRBV28 and TRBJ2-1; 7 bases are shared with TRBD1. CDR1 is MDHEN and CDR2 is SYDVKM in the germline V gene. The V and J ends lost 8 bases and 0 bases, in that order; junction bases with no gene match: 7. This CDR3 comprises 15 residues. The CDR3 DNA follows: TGTGCCAGCCGGGAACCAGGGGGCTCCTACAATGAGCAGTTCTTC. Translating gives CASREPGGSYNEQFF.

This clonotype was seen only a few times. The V gene is TRBV7-9, the J gene TRBJ2-7; 8 positions match TRBD1. The CDR3 has 14 residues. V dropped 7 bases and J dropped 3; count of bases not matched to a gene: 8. Per germline, CDR1 SEHNR and CDR2 FQNEAQ (reference sequence). The DNA of the CDR3 is TGTGCCAGCATTCCGCACGGACAGGGCTACGAGCAGTACTTC. Encoded protein: CASIPHGQGYEQYF. Variable domain in full (rest from reference TRBV7-9 and TRBJ2-7): DTGVSQNPRHKITKRGQNVTFRCDPISEHNRLYWYRQTLGQGPEFLTYFQNEAQLEKSRLLSDRFSAERPKGSFSTLEIQRTEQGDSAMYLCASIPHGQGYEQYFGPGTRLTVT.

The chain has TRBV11-2 and TRBJ1-6; 10 bases fit TRBD1. V trimming: 7 bases; J trimming: 7 bases; junction bases outside the gene matches: 7. Germline assignment: CDR1 SGHAT and CDR2 FQNNGV. The CDR3 has 15 residues. The CDR3 is CASTNPGQGNSPLHF. The CDR3 DNA sequence: TGTGCCAGCACCAACCCGGGACAGGGGAATTCACCCCTCCACTTT.

This clonotype came up many times. The junction departs from germline at one end; a sequencing error may be responsible. The chain uses TRBV7-9 and TRBJ1-2; unclear D gene. Germline V gene lookup returns CDR1 SEHNR and CDR2 FQNEAQ (reference sequence). The length of the CDR3 is 8 residues. The DNA for the CDR3 is TGTGCCAGCAGCTCGGGGAACTTC. The encoded protein is CASSSGNF.

A few counts support this clonotype. The gene calls are TRBV3-1 and TRBJ1-2; the match to TRBD1 covers 7 bases. The germline V gene encodes CDR1 LGHDT and CDR2 YNNKEL (reference sequence). The CDR3 is 12 residues long. J gave up 6 bases and V 6 bases, and 4 bases lay outside the gene matches. CDR3: CASSFDRDGYTF. The DNA of the CDR3 is TGTGCCAGCAGTTTCGACAGGGATGGCTACACCTTC.

This clonotype was found a few times. V usage is TRBV5-1 and J usage is TRBJ2-5; TRBD1 matches at 8 bases. Germline V gene lookup returns CDR1 SGHRS and CDR2 YFSETQ. The CDR3 runs 14 residues. V was clipped by 1 base and J by 4 bases; unmatched bases: 3. The DNA for the CDR3 is TGCGCCAGCAGCTTGCCAGGGGGCTTAGAGACCCAGTACTTC. It translates to CASSLPGGLETQYF. Filled out from reference TRBV5-1 and TRBJ2-5, the complete variable domain reads KAGVTQTPRYLIKTRGQQVTLSCSPISGHRSVSWYQQTPGQGLQFLFEYFSETQRNKGNFPGRFSGRQFSNSRSEMNVSTLELGDSALYLCASSLPGGLETQYFGPGTRLLVL.

This clonotype occurred many times. The chain links TRBV12-3 or TRBV12-4 to TRBJ2-1; the D gene is possibly TRBD2 (5 bases). This CDR3 has 13 amino acids. Trimming took off 7 bases at V and 5 bases at J, with 12 bases between the two ends. CDR3 protein: CASTPEGHNEQFF. DNA of the CDR3: TGTGCCAGCACCCCCGAGGGCCACAATGAGCAGTTCTTC.